This paragraph covers one T cell receptor beta chain sequence. Its antigen is currently unknown. The sample is drawn from a study of T cells after yellow fever vaccination. In the study overall: SMART-Seq v4 Ultra Low Input prepared the low-cell-number fractions. Findings and caveats of the study: Though weaker, the secondary response peaked faster, on day 5 versus 15. Of the clonotypes, a small share occurred in both CD4 and CD8 compartments.

V lost 2 bases, J lost 8 bases, and 11 bases stayed unmatched. The CDR3 is made up of 17 amino acids. It was through 5'RACE template switching that TCR cDNA was made, with a universal primer site and UMIs added. In TCRdb, the 5' RACE reads were re-called with MiXCR into one record per CDR3 protein. The sample records some 500,000 distinct CDR3 sequences, less than 15% being singletons. The TCR sequence derives from a man between 25 and 39 years old who received the YFV17D yellow fever vaccine. Sequenced here: PBMCs, sampled on the day of the yellow fever booster vaccination. V gene TRBV12-3 or TRBV12-4 combines with J gene TRBJ1-4, with 10 bases identical to TRBD1. The CDR3 DNA sequence: TGTGCCAGCAGTTTATGGTCGACAGGGACAGGGGTAGAAAAACTGTTTTTT. Translation: CASSLWSTGTGVEKLFF.